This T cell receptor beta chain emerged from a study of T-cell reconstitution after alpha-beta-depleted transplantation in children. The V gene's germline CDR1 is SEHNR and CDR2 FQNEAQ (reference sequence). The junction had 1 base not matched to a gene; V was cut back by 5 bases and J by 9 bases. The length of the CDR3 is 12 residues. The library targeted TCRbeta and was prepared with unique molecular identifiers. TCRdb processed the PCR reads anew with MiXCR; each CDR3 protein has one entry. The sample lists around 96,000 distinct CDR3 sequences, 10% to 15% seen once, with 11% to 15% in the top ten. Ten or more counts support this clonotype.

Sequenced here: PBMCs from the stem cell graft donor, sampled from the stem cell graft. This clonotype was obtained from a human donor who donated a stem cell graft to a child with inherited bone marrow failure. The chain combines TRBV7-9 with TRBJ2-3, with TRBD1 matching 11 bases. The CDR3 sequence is CASSRTGGTQYF. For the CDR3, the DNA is TGTGCCAGCAGCCGGACAGGGGGCACGCAGTATTTT.